This T cell receptor beta chain was found in a study of blood T cell repertoires in COVID-19. Measured with immunoSEQ multiplex PCR; TCRdb has only the in-frame clones, and not every one. The table has 200,000 to 300,000 clones, 88% seen once. There are 18 residues in the CDR3. Germline lookup yields CDR1 MNHEY and CDR2 SVGEGT. Trimming stripped 0 bases from V and 5 bases from J, with 20 bases between. This TCR was sampled from a woman in her forties who had been exposed to COVID-19. Sequencing was carried out using PBMCs or T cells enriched from blood (not recorded which). J is TRBJ1-5 and V is TRBV6-2 or TRBV6-3; tentatively, D is TRBD1 (6 bases). The CDR3 here is CASSYSITGYSVYQPQHF. As DNA, the CDR3 is TGTGCCAGCAGTTACTCGATAACAGGGTATTCGGTATATCAGCCCCAGCATTTT.